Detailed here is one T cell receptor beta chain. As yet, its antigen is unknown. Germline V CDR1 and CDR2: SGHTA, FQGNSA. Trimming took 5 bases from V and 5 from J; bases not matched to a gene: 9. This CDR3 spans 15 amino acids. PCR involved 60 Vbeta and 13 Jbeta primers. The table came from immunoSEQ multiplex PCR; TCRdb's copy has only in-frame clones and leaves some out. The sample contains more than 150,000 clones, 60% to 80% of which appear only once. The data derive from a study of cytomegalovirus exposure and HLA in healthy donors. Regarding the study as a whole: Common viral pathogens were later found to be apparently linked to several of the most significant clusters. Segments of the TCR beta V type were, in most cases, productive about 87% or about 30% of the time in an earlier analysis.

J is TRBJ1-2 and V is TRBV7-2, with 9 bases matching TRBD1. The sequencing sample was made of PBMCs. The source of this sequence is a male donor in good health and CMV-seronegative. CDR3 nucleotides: TGTGCCAGCAGCCGACTCACAGGGGGCGCTTATGGCTACACCTTC. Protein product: CASSRLTGGAYGYTF.